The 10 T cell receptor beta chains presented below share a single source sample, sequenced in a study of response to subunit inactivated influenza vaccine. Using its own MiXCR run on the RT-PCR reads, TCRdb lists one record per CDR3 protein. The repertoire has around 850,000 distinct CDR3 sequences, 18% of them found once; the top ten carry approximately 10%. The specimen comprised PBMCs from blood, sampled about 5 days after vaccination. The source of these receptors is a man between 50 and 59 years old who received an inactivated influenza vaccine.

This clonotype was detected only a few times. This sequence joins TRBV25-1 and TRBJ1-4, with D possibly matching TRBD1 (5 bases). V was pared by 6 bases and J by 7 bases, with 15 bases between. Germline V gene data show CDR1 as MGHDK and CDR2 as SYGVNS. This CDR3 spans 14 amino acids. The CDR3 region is CASSASRVPEKLFF. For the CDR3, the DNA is TGTGCCAGCAGCGCATCCAGGGTCCCTGAAAAACTGTTTTTT.

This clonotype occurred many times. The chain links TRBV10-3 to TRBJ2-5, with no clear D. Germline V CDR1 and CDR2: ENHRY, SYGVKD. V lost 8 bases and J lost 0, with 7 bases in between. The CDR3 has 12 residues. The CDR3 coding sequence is TGTGCCATCGGGCCGAACCAAGAGACCCAGTACTTC. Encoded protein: CAIGPNQETQYF.

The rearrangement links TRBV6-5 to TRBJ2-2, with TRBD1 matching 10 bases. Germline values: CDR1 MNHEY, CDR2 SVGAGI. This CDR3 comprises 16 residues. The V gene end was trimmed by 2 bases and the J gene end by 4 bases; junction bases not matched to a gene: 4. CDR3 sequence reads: CASSYGQGVSTGELFF. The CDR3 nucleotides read TGTGCCAGCAGTTACGGACAGGGGGTCAGCACCGGGGAGCTGTTTTTT.

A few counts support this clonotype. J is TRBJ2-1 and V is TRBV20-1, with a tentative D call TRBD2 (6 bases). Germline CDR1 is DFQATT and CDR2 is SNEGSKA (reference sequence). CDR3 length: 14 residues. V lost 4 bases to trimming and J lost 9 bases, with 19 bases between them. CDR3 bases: TGCAGTGCTACCCGACTTACCGGTAGCGGTGAGCAGTTCTTC. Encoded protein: CSATRLTGSGEQFF.

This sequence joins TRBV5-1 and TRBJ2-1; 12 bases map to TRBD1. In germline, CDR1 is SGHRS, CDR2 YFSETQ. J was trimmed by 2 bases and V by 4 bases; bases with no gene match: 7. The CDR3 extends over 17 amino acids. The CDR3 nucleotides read TGCGCCAGCAGCGGGGCGGGACAGGGGGCGACCTACAATGAGCAGTTCTTC. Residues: CASSGAGQGATYNEQFF. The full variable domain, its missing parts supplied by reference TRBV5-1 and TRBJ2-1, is KAGVTQTPRYLIKTRGQQVTLSCSPISGHRSVSWYQQTPGQGLQFLFEYFSETQRNKGNFPGRFSGRQFSNSRSEMNVSTLELGDSALYLCASSGAGQGATYNEQFFGPGTRLTVL.

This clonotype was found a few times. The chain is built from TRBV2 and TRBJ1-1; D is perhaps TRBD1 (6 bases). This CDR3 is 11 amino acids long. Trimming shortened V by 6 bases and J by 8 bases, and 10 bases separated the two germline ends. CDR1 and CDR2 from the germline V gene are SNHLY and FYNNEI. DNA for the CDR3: TGTGCCAGCAGAGGGGGGTCCGAAGCTTTCTTT. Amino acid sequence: CASRGGSEAFF.

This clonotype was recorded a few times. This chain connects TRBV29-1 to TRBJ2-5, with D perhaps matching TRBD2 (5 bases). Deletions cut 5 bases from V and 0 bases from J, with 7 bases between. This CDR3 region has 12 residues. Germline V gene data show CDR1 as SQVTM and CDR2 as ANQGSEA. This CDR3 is CSVRRDQETQYF. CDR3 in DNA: TGCAGCGTTCGGCGGGACCAAGAGACCCAGTACTTC.

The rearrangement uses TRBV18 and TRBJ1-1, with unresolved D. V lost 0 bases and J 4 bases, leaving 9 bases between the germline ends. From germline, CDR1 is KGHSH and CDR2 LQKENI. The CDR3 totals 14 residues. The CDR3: CASSPPSSGTEAFF. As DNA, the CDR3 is TGTGCCAGCTCACCACCCAGTTCGGGCACTGAAGCTTTCTTT.

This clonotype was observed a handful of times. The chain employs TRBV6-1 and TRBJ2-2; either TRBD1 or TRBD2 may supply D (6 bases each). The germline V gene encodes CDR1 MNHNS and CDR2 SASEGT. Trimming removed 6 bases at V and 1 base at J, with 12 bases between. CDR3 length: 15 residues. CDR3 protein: CASRRRGQNTGELFF. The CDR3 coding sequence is TGTGCCAGCAGGAGGCGGGGACAGAACACCGGGGAGCTGTTTTTT.

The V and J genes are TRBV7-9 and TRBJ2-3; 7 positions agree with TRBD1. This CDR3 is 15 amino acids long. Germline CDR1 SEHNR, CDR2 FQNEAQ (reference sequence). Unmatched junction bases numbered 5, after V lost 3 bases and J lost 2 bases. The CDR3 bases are TGTGCCAGCAGCTTGCGCGGACAGGACACAGATACGCAGTATTTT. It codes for CASSLRGQDTDTQYF.